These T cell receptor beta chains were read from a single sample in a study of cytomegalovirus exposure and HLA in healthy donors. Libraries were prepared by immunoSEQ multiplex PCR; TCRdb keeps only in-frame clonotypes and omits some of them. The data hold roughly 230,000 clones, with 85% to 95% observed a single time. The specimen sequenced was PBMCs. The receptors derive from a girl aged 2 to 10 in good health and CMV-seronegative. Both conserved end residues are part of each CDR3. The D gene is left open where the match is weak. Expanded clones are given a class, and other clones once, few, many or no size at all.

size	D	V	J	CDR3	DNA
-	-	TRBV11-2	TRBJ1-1	CASSLDLWVQEGVTEAFF	TGTGCCAGCAGCTTAGATCTTTGGGTGCAGGAGGGTGTCACTGAAGCTTTCTTT
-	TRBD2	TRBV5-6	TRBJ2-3	CASSLVGRALDTQYF	TGTGCCAGCAGCTTGGTTGGGAGGGCCTTAGATACGCAGTATTTT
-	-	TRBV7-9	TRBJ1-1	CASSFEGTEAFF	TGTGCCAGCAGCTTTGAGGGCACTGAAGCTTTCTTT
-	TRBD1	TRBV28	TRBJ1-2	CASSLQGTANYGYTF	TGTGCCAGCAGTCTCCAGGGGACAGCTAACTATGGCTACACCTTC
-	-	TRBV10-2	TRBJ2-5	CASKRASEETQYF	TGCGCCAGCAAGAGGGCTAGCGAAGAGACCCAGTACTTC
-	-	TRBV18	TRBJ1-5	CASSPGQRQPQHF	TGTGCCAGCTCACCGGGGCAGAGACAGCCCCAGCATTTT
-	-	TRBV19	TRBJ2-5	CASSIIRQGSETQYF	TGTGCCAGTAGTATAATTAGGCAGGGGTCTGAGACCCAGTACTTC
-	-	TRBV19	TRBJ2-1	CASSIGRTYSYNEQFF	TGTGCCAGTAGTATAGGGAGGACTTACTCCTACAATGAGCAGTTCTTC
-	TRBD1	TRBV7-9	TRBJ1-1	CASSSDRAAAEAFF	TGTGCCAGCAGCTCCGACAGGGCGGCGGCTGAAGCTTTCTTT
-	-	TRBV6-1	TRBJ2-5	CASTERGSQETQYF	TGTGCCAGCACCGAACGGGGTTCACAAGAGACCCAGTACTTC
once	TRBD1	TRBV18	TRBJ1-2	CASSPAGQGHRNYGYTF	TGTGCCAGCTCACCCGCGGGACAGGGGCATCGAAACTATGGCTACACCTTC